A single sample is the source of the 6 T cell receptor beta chains below, sequenced in a study of siplizumab effects on memory and regulatory T cells. Clones were sequenced by immunoSEQ multiplex PCR, and TCRdb holds only the in-frame ones, with some missing. Of approximately 100,000 clones listed, around 90% are singletons. What was sequenced was non-Treg CD4+ T cells sorted from blood. These receptors were taken from a human donor in good health.

V gene TRBV9 combines with J gene TRBJ2-2; tentative D call: TRBD2 (5 bases). The CDR3 covers 13 residues. CDR1 and CDR2 from the germline V gene are SGDLS and YYNGEE. Deletions cut 5 bases from V and 3 bases from J, with 8 bases between. The CDR3 protein is CASRKADTGELFF. As DNA, the CDR3 is TGTGCCAGCAGGAAAGCGGACACCGGGGAGCTGTTTTTT.

V is TRBV19 and J is TRBJ2-2; 7 bases agree with TRBD1. The V segment lost 10 bases and the J segment 1 base; nucleotides outside the gene matches: 12. CDR1 and CDR2 (germline): LNHDA, SQIVND (reference sequence). The length of the CDR3 is 16 residues. The CDR3 DNA is TGTGCCACCCCCTCTAGACAGGGCTTGAACACCGGGGAGCTGTTTTTT. Encoded protein: CATPSRQGLNTGELFF.

The chain employs TRBV4-3 and TRBJ2-2, with 7 bases identical to TRBD1. The length of the CDR3 is 16 residues. Per germline, CDR1 LGHNA and CDR2 YSLEER. V dropped 1 base and J dropped 7; count of bases not matched to a gene: 9. The CDR3 region is CASSQGSQGYGGELFF. As DNA, the CDR3 is TGCGCCAGCAGCCAAGGTTCACAGGGGTATGGCGGGGAGCTGTTTTTT.

The V call is TRBV7-2, the J call TRBJ2-5; 10 nucleotides match TRBD2. The trim removed 8 bases at V and 5 bases at J, leaving 5 bases unmatched. This CDR3 comprises 13 residues. The V gene's germline CDR1 is SGHTA and CDR2 FQGNSA. CDR3 in amino acids: CASWLAGVETQYF. The CDR3 DNA sequence: TGTGCCAGCTGGCTAGCGGGAGTGGAGACCCAGTACTTC.

The J gene is TRBJ2-1, the V gene TRBV7-9, with 10 bases lining up with TRBD2. The V segment lost 5 bases and the J segment 9 bases; nucleotides outside the gene matches: 13. Germline loops: CDR1 SEHNR, CDR2 FQNEAQ (reference sequence). CDR3 length: 16 amino acids. The CDR3 protein is CASSTLLAGRSLEQFF. The DNA of the CDR3 is TGTGCCAGCAGCACCTTACTAGCGGGAAGATCCCTTGAGCAGTTCTTC.

CDR3 protein: CASSQARETGRDTQYF. In DNA form, the CDR3 reads TGCGCCAGCAGCCAAGCGCGGGAAACAGGCCGGGATACGCAGTATTTT. The chain uses TRBV4-1 and TRBJ2-3; a possible D gene is TRBD2 (6 bases). There are 16 residues in the CDR3. V was trimmed by 1 base and J by 6 bases, leaving 17 bases between them. Germline V CDR1 and CDR2: MGHRA, YSYEKL.